These T cell receptor beta chains were read from a single sample in a study of PD-1 blockade in classical Hodgkin lymphoma. Here immunoSEQ multiplex PCR was the method, and the copy in TCRdb shows in-frame clones only, minus some. The top ten clones hold approximately 1.2% of a sample with 18,000 or so clones, about four fifths of them seen once. The sequenced sample consisted of CD4+ T cells from blood. These receptors all come from a human donor with classical Hodgkin lymphoma. Each CDR3 is given with its conserved first and last residue. The D gene is left open where the match is weak. Size is stated for part of the rows, as once, few or many counts, or as a class when the clone is expanded.

d_call,v_call,clone_size,cdr3_length,j_call,cdr3_nt,cdr3_aa
-,TRBV19,-,14,TRBJ2-1,TGTGCCAGTAGTACCCTTCGTAGCGCCAATGAGCAGTTCTTC,CASSTLRSANEQFF
TRBD2,TRBV28,-,17,TRBJ2-1,TGTGCCAGCAGTTCCTACTCGGGACTAGCGGATTACAATGAGCAGTTCTTC,CASSSYSGLADYNEQFF
-,TRBV10-1,few,13,TRBJ1-1,TGCGCCAGCAGTGAGTTGGTAATCGGTGAAGCTTTCTTT,CASSELVIGEAFF
TRBD2,TRBV6-1,-,14,TRBJ2-5,TGTGCCAGCAGGTGGACTAGCGGGATCGAGACCCAGTACTTC,CASRWTSGIETQYF
-,TRBV28,-,15,TRBJ2-7,TGTGCCAGCACCCTCCCCAGGGGATTTGGCTACGAGCAGTACTTC,CASTLPRGFGYEQYF
TRBD1,TRBV5-6,-,14,TRBJ2-2,TGTGCCAGCGGGGAGACAGGGGCCACCGGGGAGCTGTTTTTT,CASGETGATGELFF
-,TRBV9,-,16,TRBJ1-3,TGTGCCAGCAGCCCCCGGGAGTTAGGGGGTGGAAACACCATATATTTT,CASSPRELGGGNTIYF
-,TRBV6-1,-,14,TRBJ2-3,TGTGCCAGCAGTGCCGTCCGGGAAACAGATACGCAGTATTTT,CASSAVRETDTQYF
TRBD2,TRBV7-8,-,15,TRBJ2-1,TGTGCCAGCAGCTTAGGGGGTAGCGGGTTTAATGAGCAGTTCTTC,CASSLGGSGFNEQFF
-,TRBV2,few,13,TRBJ2-3,TGTGCCAGCAGGCTAGGGACACCGGATACGCAGTATTTT,CASRLGTPDTQYF
TRBD2,TRBV19,-,13,TRBJ2-1,TGTGCCAGTACGGGCGGGAGCTACAATGAGCAGTTCTTC,CASTGGSYNEQFF
TRBD2,TRBV10-3,-,16,TRBJ2-2,TGTGCCATCAGCTCCCGACTAGCCGGGAGTGGCGGGGAGCTGTTTTTT,CAISSRLAGSGGELFF
-,TRBV19,-,11,TRBJ2-1,TGTGCCAGCAGGATAGGGAATGAGCAGTTCTTC,CASRIGNEQFF
TRBD1,TRBV28,-,15,TRBJ2-5,TGTGCCAGCAGCAGGACAGGGGGCACCCAAGAGACCCAGTACTTC,CASSRTGGTQETQYF
-,TRBV28,-,16,TRBJ1-1,TGTGCCAGCAGTTTATTCACAGCCCCAGTGAACACTGAAGCTTTCTTT,CASSLFTAPVNTEAFF
-,TRBV5-1,-,14,TRBJ2-3,TGCGCCAGCACCTCTGAGGGGTCTTTAGATACGCAGTATTTT,CASTSEGSLDTQYF
TRBD2,TRBV9,-,17,TRBJ2-5,TGTGCCAGCAGCGTAGGAGGGATGGTAGCGGGAGAGGAGACCCAGTACTTC,CASSVGGMVAGEETQYF
TRBD2,TRBV5-1,-,17,TRBJ2-3,TGCGCCAGCGGTTGGGCTAGCGGGAGTTCCCTCACGGATACGCAGTATTTT,CASGWASGSSLTDTQYF
-,TRBV28,-,13,TRBJ1-5,TGTGCCAGCAGCCGGGGGGCGGATCAGCCCCAGCATTTT,CASSRGADQPQHF
-,TRBV2,-,14,TRBJ1-4,TGTGCCAGCAGTGTAACGGGGGGACGAGAAAAACTGTTTTTT,CASSVTGGREKLFF
-,TRBV7-2,-,14,TRBJ2-7,TGTGCCAGCAGCGCAGACGCGGGGTTGAACGAGCAGTACTTC,CASSADAGLNEQYF
TRBD2,TRBV9,-,16,TRBJ2-2,TGTGCCAGCAGCGTAGTGACTAGCGCGAACACCGGGGAGCTGTTTTTT,CASSVVTSANTGELFF
-,TRBV28,-,11,TRBJ2-5,TGTGCCAGCAGTTTCGAGACGACCCAGTACTTC,CASSFETTQYF
-,TRBV5-1,-,14,TRBJ1-3,TGCGCCAGCAGCTTAGATAGCACTGGAAACACCATATATTTT,CASSLDSTGNTIYF
-,TRBV2,few,13,TRBJ1-3,TGTGCCAGCAGTGAATTGTCCGGAAACACCATATATTTT,CASSELSGNTIYF
TRBD1,TRBV5-1,-,13,TRBJ2-1,TGCGCCAGCAGCCCCGACAGGGGCAATGAGCAGTTCTTC,CASSPDRGNEQFF
-,TRBV4-2,-,17,TRBJ2-2,TGTGCCAGCAGCCAAGATTCCCTCCCGGGCAACACCGGGGAGCTGTTTTTT,CASSQDSLPGNTGELFF
-,TRBV19,-,14,TRBJ1-1,TGTGCCAGTAGTATCCAGAAATCAACAGGGATAGCTTTCTTT,CASSIQKSTGIAFF
TRBD1,TRBV7-9,-,14,TRBJ1-2,TGTGCCAGCAGCTTGACAGGGGCCATTTATGGCTACACCTTC,CASSLTGAIYGYTF
-,TRBV19,-,14,TRBJ2-2,TGTGCCAGTGAAGCGACAGCCAACACCGGGGAGCTGTTTTTT,CASEATANTGELFF
-,TRBV28,-,14,TRBJ2-1,TGTGCCAGCAACGGAGCCTCAGATTGGAATGAGCAGTTCTTC,CASNGASDWNEQFF
TRBD2,TRBV4-1,-,20,TRBJ2-2,TGCGCCAGCAGCCAAGATATCCTGGTGGGCGGGAGCCCGAACACCGGGGAGCTGTTTTTT,CASSQDILVGGSPNTGELFF
-,TRBV27,once,12,TRBJ2-7,TGTGCCAGCAGCCCCATCCCCTACGAGCAGTACTTC,CASSPIPYEQYF
TRBD1,TRBV7-9,-,12,TRBJ1-1,TGTGCCAGCCTGGGGGCAGGGGGAGGTGTAGCCTTT,CASLGAGGGVAF
-,TRBV28,-,13,TRBJ1-1,TGTGCCAGCAGTTTGGCCGGGGGCACTGAAGCTTTCTTT,CASSLAGGTEAFF
TRBD1,TRBV6-1,-,13,TRBJ1-1,TGTGCCAGCAGGGCTACAGGGGCCACTGAAGCTTTCTTT,CASRATGATEAFF
-,TRBV6-5,-,15,TRBJ1-2,TGTGCCAGCAGTTATTCGAGGGCGAACAACTATGGCTACACCTTC,CASSYSRANNYGYTF
TRBD2,TRBV25-1,-,15,TRBJ2-1,TGTGCCAGCAGTGTGGGTAGCGGGAGTTACAATGAGCAGTTCTTC,CASSVGSGSYNEQFF
-,TRBV5-1,-,14,TRBJ2-1,TGCGCCAGCAGCTTGGAAGTTGGGGCGGTAGAGCAGTTCTTC,CASSLEVGAVEQFF
-,TRBV11-1,-,18,TRBJ2-4,TGTGCCAGCAGCTTAGGTATAGCCCGGCGGCAGTACCAAAACATTCAGTACTTC,CASSLGIARRQYQNIQYF
-,TRBV19,few,15,TRBJ2-3,TGTGCCAGTAGGATCGAGGCAGGGAGCACAGATACGCAGTATTTT,CASRIEAGSTDTQYF
TRBD1,TRBV28,-,16,TRBJ2-1,TGTGCCAGCAGTCCATCGGGACAGGGTAAATACAATGAGCAGTTCTTC,CASSPSGQGKYNEQFF
TRBD2,TRBV2,-,14,TRBJ2-2,TGTGCCAGCTTCCTCCGGGGGGGAGCCGGGGAGCTGTTTTTT,CASFLRGGAGELFF
-,TRBV28,-,12,TRBJ2-7,TGTGCCAGCAGGAGAGCCGAGTACGAGCAGTACTTC,CASRRAEYEQYF
-,TRBV13,-,18,TRBJ1-4,TGTGCCAGCAGCTTAGGCAGAACAGGGTTCGGCACTAATGAAAAACTGTTTTTT,CASSLGRTGFGTNEKLFF
TRBD1,TRBV28,once,16,TRBJ1-4,TGTGCCAGCAGTGGGACAGGGGGCGCCCATAATGAAAAACTGTTTTTT,CASSGTGGAHNEKLFF
-,TRBV4-1,-,16,TRBJ2-3,TGCGCCAGCAGCCAAGTCGACTTAGTACACACAGATACGCAGTATTTT,CASSQVDLVHTDTQYF
TRBD2,TRBV7-9,-,15,TRBJ2-3,TGTGCCAGCAGCCTTACTAGCGGAAGCACAGATACGCAGTATTTT,CASSLTSGSTDTQYF
TRBD2,TRBV13,-,19,TRBJ2-3,TGTGCCAGCAGCTTACGGGCTAGCGGAGGGAGGGTTAGTACAGATACGCAGTATTTT,CASSLRASGGRVSTDTQYF
-,TRBV28,few,15,TRBJ1-5,TGTGCCAGCAGCTCCGGGACCTTTGGCAATCAGCCCCAGCATTTT,CASSSGTFGNQPQHF
-,TRBV6-5,-,15,TRBJ1-1,TGTGCCAGCAGCGTCTCTTGGGAAGGGAACACTGAAGCTTTCTTT,CASSVSWEGNTEAFF
-,TRBV14,-,15,TRBJ2-3,TGTGCCAGCAGCCTCCAGGGAAGTGGGACAGATACGCAGTATTTT,CASSLQGSGTDTQYF
TRBD2,TRBV19,-,15,TRBJ2-1,TGTGCCAGTACCACCGGGACTAGCGGCTACAATGAGCAGTTCTTC,CASTTGTSGYNEQFF
-,TRBV2,few,15,TRBJ1-5,TGTGCCAGCAGTGCGGGAGGGTATAGCAATCAGCCCCAGCATTTT,CASSAGGYSNQPQHF
-,TRBV6-5,-,15,TRBJ1-3,TGTGCCAGCAGTTACTTAGGGGCCTCTGGAAACACCATATATTTT,CASSYLGASGNTIYF
-,TRBV2,-,12,TRBJ2-7,TGTGCCAGCAGTGCCGGCACTCCCGAGCAGTACTTC,CASSAGTPEQYF
-,TRBV7-8,-,15,TRBJ1-5,TGTGCCAGCAGCTTAGCGTCTGGGGGGTATCAGCCCCAGCATTTT,CASSLASGGYQPQHF
TRBD1,TRBV4-2,-,13,TRBJ2-7,TGTGCCAGCAGCCCACAGGGGGCATACGAGCAGTACTTC,CASSPQGAYEQYF
TRBD2,TRBV2,-,19,TRBJ2-7,TGTGCCAGCAGTAAAGGGCCCCCTTACGGTAGCGGGGAACCCTACGAGCAGTACTTC,CASSKGPPYGSGEPYEQYF